This entry lists 8 T cell receptor beta chains sequenced from one sample in a study of naive and memory T cell subsets. Both TRBC1 and TRBC2 were covered by a beta constant-region primer of two equimolar oligonucleotides. Nested alpha and beta constant-region primers with the SP2 primer drove four PCR rounds on ligated cDNA. TCRdb re-called the UMI-ligation and nested PCR reads with MiXCR, one entry per CDR3 protein. The sample holds about 120,000 distinct CDR3 sequences, roughly 36% seen once. Sequenced material: central memory CD4+ T cells from blood. The receptor source for this set is a human donor in good health.

This chain joins TRBV29-1 and TRBJ2-5; no definite D call. Trimming took 3 bases from V and 4 from J, leaving 3 bases between them. Germline loops: CDR1 SQVTM, CDR2 ANQGSEA. This CDR3 spans 10 amino acids. The CDR3 DNA reads as TGCAGCGTTGAGATAGAGACCCAGTACTTC. As protein: CSVEIETQYF.

The chain links TRBV30 to TRBJ2-1, with D perhaps TRBD1 (6 bases). Trimming took off 5 bases at V and 10 bases at J, with 18 bases between the two ends. The CDR3 spans 13 residues. Germline V CDR1 and CDR2: GTSNPN, SVGIG (reference sequence). DNA for the CDR3: TGTGCCTGGGGGGTGACAGGACTTGGGGAGCAGTTCTTC. The encoded protein is CAWGVTGLGEQFF.

This chain uses TRBV7-2 with TRBJ1-1; D not certain. With 1 base removed from V and 2 bases from J, the gap between germline ends came to 5 bases. This CDR3 has 13 residues. Germline V gives CDR1 SGHTA, CDR2 FQGNSA. The CDR3 loop is CASSLDSNTEAFF. In DNA, the CDR3 is TGTGCCAGCAGCTTAGACTCCAACACTGAAGCTTTCTTT.

J is TRBJ1-1 and V is TRBV29-1; no firm D call. Germline CDR1 reads SQVTM; CDR2 reads ANQGSEA. The CDR3 runs to 12 residues. V was trimmed by 6 bases and J by 7 bases, leaving 15 bases between them. CDR3 protein: CSVALSTFEAFF. As DNA, the CDR3 is TGCAGCGTCGCTCTCTCCACGTTTGAAGCTTTCTTT. The entire variable domain, with the rest obtained from reference TRBV29-1 and TRBJ1-1, is as follows: SAVISQKPSRDICQRGTSLTIQCQVDSQVTMMFWYRQQPGQSLTLIATANQGSEATYESGFVIDKFPISRPNLTFSTLTVSNMSPEDSSIYLCSVALSTFEAFFGQGTRLTVV.

This rearrangement joins TRBV6-5 to TRBJ2-3; 7 bases fit TRBD1. Trimming cost V 6 bases and J 0 bases; bases outside gene matches: 9. The CDR3 spans 16 residues. Per the germline V gene, CDR1 is MNHEY and CDR2 is SVGAGI. The CDR3: CASSPGTVPSTDTQYF. The CDR3 DNA follows: TGTGCCAGCAGCCCCGGGACAGTACCTAGCACAGATACGCAGTATTTT.

The table lists this clonotype with a few counts. The chain has TRBV10-3 and TRBJ1-1, with no clear D. Trimming shortened V by 4 bases and J by 7 bases, and 10 bases separated the two germline ends. Germline V lookup: CDR1 ENHRY, CDR2 SYGVKD. The CDR3 spans 12 residues. For the CDR3, the DNA is TGTGCCATCAGTGCTGGGGTTCGTGAAGCTTTCTTT. Its translation is CAISAGVREAFF.

Here the CDR3 DNA reads TGTGCCAGCTCACTCCGACTAGCGACCAACAATGAGCAGTTCTTC. As protein: CASSLRLATNNEQFF. The chain uses TRBV18 and TRBJ2-1, with 8 nucleotides matching TRBD2. This CDR3 spans 15 amino acids. Losses at the gene ends were 4 bases for V and 5 bases for J; bases not matched to a gene: 7. Germline lookup yields CDR1 KGHSH and CDR2 LQKENI.

V usage is TRBV12-3 or TRBV12-4 and J usage is TRBJ1-2; unclear D gene. The germline V and J ends were trimmed by 4 bases and 7 bases, with 10 bases remaining between them. The CDR3 has 12 residues. DNA for the CDR3: TGTGCCAGCAGTTCGGGATTATCTGGCTACACCTTC. Its protein is CASSSGLSGYTF.